This is a list of T cell receptor beta chains from one sample in a study of identical twins. From the 5' RACE reads, TCRdb called clonotypes with MiXCR, one entry per CDR3 protein. The sample gives 200,000 to 300,000 distinct CDR3 sequences, 6% to 8.5% of which show up once; roughly 5.4% is in the top ten. These records were also assigned to another study, of yellow fever vaccine responses in identical twins.

Sequencing used CD8+ T cells sorted from blood. These receptors were taken from a woman aged 18-35 years in good health. Both conserved end residues are part of each CDR3.

CASRLDPSGANVLTF TRBV5-6 15
CSARGVSLQETQYF TRBV20-1 14
CASSSNLWGETYEQYF TRBV7-9 16
CASSLTAQEIPSYEQYF TRBV27 17
CASSQGVRVDGYTF TRBV14 14
CAITEPGQGVSNYGYTF TRBV10-3 17
CAIIRDTGAEAFF TRBV2 13
CASSLGGTSTDTQYF TRBV11-1 15
CASSPRRSGEQFF TRBV12-3/TRBV12-4 13
CASSLSGAEREKLFF TRBV5-6 15
CAIRDGTANTGELFF TRBV10-3 15
CASSGTTGKETQYF TRBV2 14
CASSQKGVDTQYF TRBV3-1 13
CAISAYTTGPTDTQYF TRBV10-3 16
CASRDSPTGELFF TRBV10-3 13
CASSSGGIGNTIYF TRBV7-8 14
CASSPRDRYYGYTF TRBV7-9 14
CCARDLAGGTYQETQYF TRBV20-1 17
CSARDVSGLSSYEQYF TRBV20-1 16
CASSESWDSLVSGNTIYF TRBV2 18
CASVTGPQETQYF TRBV21-1 13
CARDSGGANEQFF TRBV2 13
CASSDPNDRTEYGYTF TRBV25-1 16
CSARCPSEGGGDIQYF TRBV20-1 16
CATSKDRDPFSGANVLTF TRBV15 18
CSAYSGTNSNQPQHF TRBV20-1 15
CASTDDRTIYEQYF TRBV12-3/TRBV12-4 14
CASSIPGQPYEQYF TRBV7-9 14
CSARDGTSGKYKYNEQFF TRBV20-1 18
CASTPASSGELFF TRBV7-9 13
CASSQGPAQGYGYTF TRBV4-1 15
CSAPTETSVDGDTQYF TRBV20-1 16
CASSSPPTGSTPLIQFF TRBV7-9 17
CASRTPGRARTGELFF TRBV11-2 16
CASSGLEGLSGNTIYF TRBV2 16
CASSQLGQGKNTEAFF TRBV4-1 16
CASSLVSVNTEAFF TRBV5-1 14
CASRTGGLGYTF TRBV27 12
CASRVGRNTGELFF TRBV19 14
CASSGPGLQGEQYF TRBV5-6 14